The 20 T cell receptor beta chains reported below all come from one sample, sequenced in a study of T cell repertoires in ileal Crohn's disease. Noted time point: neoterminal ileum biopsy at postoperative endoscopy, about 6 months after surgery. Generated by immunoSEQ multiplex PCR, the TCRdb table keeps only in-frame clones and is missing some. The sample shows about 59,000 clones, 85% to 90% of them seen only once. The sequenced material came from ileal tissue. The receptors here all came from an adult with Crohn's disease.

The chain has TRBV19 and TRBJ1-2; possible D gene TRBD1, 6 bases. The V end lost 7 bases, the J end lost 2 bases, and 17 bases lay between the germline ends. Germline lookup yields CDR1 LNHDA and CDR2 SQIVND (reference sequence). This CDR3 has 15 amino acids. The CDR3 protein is CASMTTGRANYGYTF. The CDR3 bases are TGTGCCAGTATGACGACAGGTCGAGCGAACTATGGCTACACCTTC.

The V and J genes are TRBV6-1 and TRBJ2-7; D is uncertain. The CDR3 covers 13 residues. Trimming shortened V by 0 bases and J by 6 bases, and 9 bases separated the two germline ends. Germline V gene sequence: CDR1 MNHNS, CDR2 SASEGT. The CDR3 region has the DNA TGTGCCAGCAGTGAAGCTAAGCTGGGCGAGCAGTACGTC. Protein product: CASSEAKLGEQYV.

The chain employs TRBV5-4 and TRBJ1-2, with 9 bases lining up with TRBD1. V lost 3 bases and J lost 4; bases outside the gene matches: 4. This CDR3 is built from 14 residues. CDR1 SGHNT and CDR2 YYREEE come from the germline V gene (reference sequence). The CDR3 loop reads CASSSPDRGYGYTF. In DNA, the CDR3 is TGTGCCAGCAGCTCCCCGGACAGGGGCTATGGCTACACCTTC.

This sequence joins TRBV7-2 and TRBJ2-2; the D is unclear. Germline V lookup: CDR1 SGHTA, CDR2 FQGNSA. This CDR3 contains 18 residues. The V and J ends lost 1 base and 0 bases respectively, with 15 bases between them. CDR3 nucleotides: TGTGCCAGCAGCTTAGGGGCTGGGCTTTCTTCGAACACCGGGGAGCTGTTTTTT. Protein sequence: CASSLGAGLSSNTGELFF.

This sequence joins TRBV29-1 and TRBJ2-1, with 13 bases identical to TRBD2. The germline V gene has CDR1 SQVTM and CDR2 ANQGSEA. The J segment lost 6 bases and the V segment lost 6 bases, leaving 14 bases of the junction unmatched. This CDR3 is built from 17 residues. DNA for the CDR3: TGCAGCGTGACCGGGACTAGCGGGAAACTACGTGGCAATGAGCAGTTCTTC. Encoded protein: CSVTGTSGKLRGNEQFF.

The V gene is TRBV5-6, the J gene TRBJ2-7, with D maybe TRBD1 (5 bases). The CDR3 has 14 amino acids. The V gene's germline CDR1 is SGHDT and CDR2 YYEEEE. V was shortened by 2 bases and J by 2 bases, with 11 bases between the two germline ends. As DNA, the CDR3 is TGTGCCAGCAGCTTAAAACAGGTGACCTACGAGCAGTACTTC. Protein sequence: CASSLKQVTYEQYF.

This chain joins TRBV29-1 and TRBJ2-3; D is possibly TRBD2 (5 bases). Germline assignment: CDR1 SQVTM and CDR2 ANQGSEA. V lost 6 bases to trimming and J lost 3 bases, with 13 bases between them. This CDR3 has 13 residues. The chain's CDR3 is CSVGGRMTDTQYF. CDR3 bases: TGCAGCGTCGGAGGCAGGATGACAGATACGCAGTATTTT.

The CDR3 is CASSPKSGTGITYEQYF. In DNA, the CDR3 is TGTGCCAGCAGCCCCAAATCCGGGACAGGGATAACCTACGAGCAGTACTTC. The genes are TRBV7-8 and TRBJ2-7; 9 bases match TRBD1. The V segment lost 5 bases and the J segment 2 bases; nucleotides outside the gene matches: 13. Germline CDR1 SGHVS, CDR2 FQNEAQ. The CDR3 totals 17 residues.

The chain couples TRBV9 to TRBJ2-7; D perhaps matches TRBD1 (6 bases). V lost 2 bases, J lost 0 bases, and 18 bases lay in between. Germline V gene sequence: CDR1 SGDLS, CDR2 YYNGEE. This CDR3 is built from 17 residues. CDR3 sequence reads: CASSVGSGHASSYEQYF. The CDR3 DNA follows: TGTGCCAGCAGCGTCGGGTCGGGACATGCTAGCTCCTACGAGCAGTACTTC.

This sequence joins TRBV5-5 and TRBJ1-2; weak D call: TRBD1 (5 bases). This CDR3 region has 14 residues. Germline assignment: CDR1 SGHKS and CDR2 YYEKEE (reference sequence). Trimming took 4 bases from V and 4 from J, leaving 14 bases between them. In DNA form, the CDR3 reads TGTGCCAGCAGCCCAGGGCCCGGGGGCTATGGCTACACCTTC. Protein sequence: CASSPGPGGYGYTF.

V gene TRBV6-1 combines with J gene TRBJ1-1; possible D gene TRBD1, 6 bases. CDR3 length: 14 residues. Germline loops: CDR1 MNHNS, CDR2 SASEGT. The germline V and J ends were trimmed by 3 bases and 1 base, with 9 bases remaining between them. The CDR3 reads CASSDRQANTEAFF. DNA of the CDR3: TGTGCCAGCAGTGACAGACAGGCGAACACTGAAGCTTTCTTT.

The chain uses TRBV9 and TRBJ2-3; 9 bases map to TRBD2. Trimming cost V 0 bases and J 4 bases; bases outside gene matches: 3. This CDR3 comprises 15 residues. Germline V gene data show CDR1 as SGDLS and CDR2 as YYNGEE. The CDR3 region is CASSVVAGVADTQYF. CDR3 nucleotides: TGTGCCAGCAGCGTAGTAGCGGGAGTTGCAGATACGCAGTATTTT.

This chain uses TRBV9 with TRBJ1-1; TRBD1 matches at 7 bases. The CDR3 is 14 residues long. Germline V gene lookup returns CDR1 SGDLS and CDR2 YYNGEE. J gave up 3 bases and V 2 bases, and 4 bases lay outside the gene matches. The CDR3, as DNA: TGTGCCAGCAGCGTCGCAGGACAGGACACTGAAGCTTTCTTT. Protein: CASSVAGQDTEAFF.

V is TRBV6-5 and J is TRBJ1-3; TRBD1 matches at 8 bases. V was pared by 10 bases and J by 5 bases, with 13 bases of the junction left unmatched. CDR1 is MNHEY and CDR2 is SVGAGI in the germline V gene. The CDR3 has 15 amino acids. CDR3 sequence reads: CATTRKDRERNTIYF. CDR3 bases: TGTGCCACAACGCGGAAGGACAGGGAAAGAAACACCATATATTTT.

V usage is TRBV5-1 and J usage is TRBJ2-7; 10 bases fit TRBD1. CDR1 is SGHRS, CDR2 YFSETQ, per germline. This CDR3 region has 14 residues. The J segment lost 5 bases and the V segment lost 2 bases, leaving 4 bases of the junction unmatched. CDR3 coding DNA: TGCGCCAGCAGCTTAAAGACAGGGGGCGACGAGCAGTACTTC. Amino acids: CASSLKTGGDEQYF.

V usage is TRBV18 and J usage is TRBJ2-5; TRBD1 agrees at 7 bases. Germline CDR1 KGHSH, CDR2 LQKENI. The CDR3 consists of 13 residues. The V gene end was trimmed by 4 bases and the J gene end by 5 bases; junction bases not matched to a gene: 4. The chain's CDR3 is CASSRGTAETQYF. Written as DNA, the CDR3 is TGTGCCAGCTCACGAGGGACAGCGGAGACCCAGTACTTC.

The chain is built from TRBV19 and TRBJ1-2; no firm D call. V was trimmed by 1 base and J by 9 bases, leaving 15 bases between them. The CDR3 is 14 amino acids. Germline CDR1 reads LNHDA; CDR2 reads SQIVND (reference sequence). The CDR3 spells CASSIGRGFHSYTF. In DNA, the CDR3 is TGTGCCAGTAGTATAGGGAGAGGGTTTCATAGCTACACCTTC.

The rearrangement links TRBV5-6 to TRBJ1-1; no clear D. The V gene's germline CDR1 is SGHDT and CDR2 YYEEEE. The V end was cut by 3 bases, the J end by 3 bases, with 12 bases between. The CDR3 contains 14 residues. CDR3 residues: CASSSKVGHTEAFF. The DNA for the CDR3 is TGTGCCAGCAGCTCCAAAGTCGGTCACACTGAAGCTTTCTTT.

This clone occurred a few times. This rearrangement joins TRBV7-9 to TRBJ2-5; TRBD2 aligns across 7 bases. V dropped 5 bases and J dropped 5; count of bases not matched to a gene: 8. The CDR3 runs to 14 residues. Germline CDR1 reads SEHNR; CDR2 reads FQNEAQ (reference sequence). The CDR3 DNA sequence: TGTGCCAGCAGCCCCCGTGGGGGAGGGGAGACCCAGTACTTC. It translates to CASSPRGGGETQYF.

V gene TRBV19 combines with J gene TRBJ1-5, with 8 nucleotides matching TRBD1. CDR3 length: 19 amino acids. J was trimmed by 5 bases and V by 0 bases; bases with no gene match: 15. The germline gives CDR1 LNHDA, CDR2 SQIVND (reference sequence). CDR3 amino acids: CASSIDIPRPGTGYQPQHF. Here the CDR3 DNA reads TGTGCCAGTAGTATAGACATACCCCGCCCCGGGACAGGATATCAGCCCCAGCATTTT.